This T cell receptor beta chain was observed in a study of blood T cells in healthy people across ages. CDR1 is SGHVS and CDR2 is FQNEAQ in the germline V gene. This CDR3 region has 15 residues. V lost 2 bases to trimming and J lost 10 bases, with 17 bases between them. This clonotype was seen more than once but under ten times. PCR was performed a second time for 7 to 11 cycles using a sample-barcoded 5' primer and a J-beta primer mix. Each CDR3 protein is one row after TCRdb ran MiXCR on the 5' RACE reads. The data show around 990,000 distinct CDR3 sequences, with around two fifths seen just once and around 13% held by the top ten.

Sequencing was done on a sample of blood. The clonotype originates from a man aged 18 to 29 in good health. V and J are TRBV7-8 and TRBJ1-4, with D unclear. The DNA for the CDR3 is TGTGCCAGCAGCTTATCCATGGGCGGGGTCGTAAAACTGTTTTTT. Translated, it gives CASSLSMGGVVKLFF. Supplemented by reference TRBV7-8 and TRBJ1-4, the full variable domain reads GAGVSQSPRYKVAKRGQDVALRCDPISGHVSLFWYQQALGQGPEFLTYFQNEAQLDKSGLPSDRFFAERPEGSVSTLKIQRTQQEDSAVYLCASSLSMGGVVKLFFGSGTQLSVL.